The 7 T cell receptor beta chains below come from one sample, sequenced in a study of blood T cell repertoires in COVID-19. Repertoires were generated with immunoSEQ multiplex PCR, while TCRdb's copy carries only in-frame clones and drops some. The data contain approximately 100,000 clones, roughly 87% of them seen just once; the ten biggest clones take up about 6.3%. The sequencing sample was made of peripheral blood. The receptors stem from a human donor in a cohort sampled during active COVID-19.

The chain recombines TRBV9 with TRBJ2-3; 9 nucleotides align to TRBD1. Germline CDR1 is SGDLS and CDR2 is YYNGEE. The CDR3 is made up of 15 amino acids. With 4 bases clipped from V and 6 bases from J, the junction kept 9 bases outside the gene matches. The CDR3 region has the DNA TGTGCCAGCAGCCACGGGACAGGGAGAGGGGATACGCAGTATTTT. This gives the protein CASSHGTGRGDTQYF. Full variable domain (rest looked up from reference TRBV9 and TRBJ2-3): DSGVTQTPKHLITATGQRVTLRCSPRSGDLSVYWYQQSLDQGLQFLIQYYNGEERAKGNILERFSAQQFPDLHSELNLSSLELGDSALYFCASSHGTGRGDTQYFGPGTRLTVL.

The chain joins TRBV5-1 to TRBJ2-1; D call uncertain. Trimming cost V 2 bases and J 5 bases, with 17 bases left between them. The CDR3 totals 16 residues. Germline values: CDR1 SGHRS, CDR2 YFSETQ. CDR3 in amino acids: CASSLGESYINNEQFF. Written as DNA, the CDR3 is TGCGCCAGCAGCTTAGGAGAGAGTTACATCAACAATGAGCAGTTCTTC.

The CDR3 sequence is CATRGLGIDEQFF. CDR3 coding DNA: TGTGCCACTAGAGGACTCGGAATTGATGAGCAGTTCTTC. J is TRBJ2-1 and V is TRBV15; D is possibly TRBD2 (5 bases). With 9 bases removed from V and 8 bases from J, the gap between germline ends came to 17 bases. In germline, CDR1 is LNHNV, CDR2 YYDKDF (reference sequence). This CDR3 spans 13 amino acids.

V and J are TRBV19 and TRBJ2-2, with 10 nucleotides matching TRBD1. Looked up from germline, CDR1 is LNHDA and CDR2 is SQIVND (reference sequence). The junction had 1 base not matched to a gene; V was cut back by 0 bases and J by 3 bases. The CDR3 spans 16 residues. CDR3 amino acids: CASSIETGGYTGELFF. The CDR3 bases are TGTGCCAGTAGTATAGAGACAGGGGGCTACACCGGGGAGCTGTTTTTT.

This chain connects TRBV5-1 to TRBJ2-7; tentatively, D is TRBD2 (6 bases). Germline values: CDR1 SGHRS, CDR2 YFSETQ. V was trimmed by 4 bases and J by 0 bases, leaving 14 bases between them. The CDR3 has 15 residues. The CDR3 loop reads CASSRGLGSSYEQYF. DNA of the CDR3: TGCGCCAGCAGCAGGGGACTCGGGAGCTCCTACGAGCAGTACTTC.

The V call is TRBV7-2, the J call TRBJ2-7; tentatively, D is TRBD1 (7 bases). The CDR3 runs 14 residues. Trimming removed 6 bases at V and 5 bases at J, with 17 bases between. The germline V gene has CDR1 SGHTA and CDR2 FQGNSA. The CDR3 DNA is TGTGCCAGCAGTTTATTCCAGGGGGGCCACGAGCAGTACTTC. Its protein is CASSLFQGGHEQYF.

This rearrangement joins TRBV20-1 to TRBJ2-1; 9 nucleotides agree with TRBD2. CDR3 length equals 14 residues. Unmatched junction bases numbered 7, after V lost 3 bases and J lost 7 bases. Germline V CDR1 and CDR2: DFQATT, SNEGSKA (reference sequence). The CDR3 DNA sequence: TGCAGTGCTAGTGTTAGCGGGAGTGCTAATGAGCAGTTCTTC. It yields the protein CSASVSGSANEQFF.